The 5 T cell receptor beta chains in this list originate from one sample, sequenced in a study of CD8 T cells in Susac syndrome. Reverse transcription of roughly 0.5 to 1 ug RNA was carried out with random hexamers. One entry per CDR3 protein, called by TCRdb with MiXCR from the immunoSEQ multiplex PCR reads. The table records around 150,000 distinct CDR3 sequences, roughly 95% of them present only once. Sequenced material: CD4+ T cells from PBMCs. Receptors were obtained from a human donor with Susac syndrome.

This sequence joins TRBV12-3 or TRBV12-4 and TRBJ1-4, with 7 bases lining up with TRBD1. This CDR3 has 15 amino acids. V lost 4 bases to trimming and J lost 0 bases; unmatched junction nucleotides: 2. The CDR3 is CASSSQGATNEKLFF. CDR3 DNA sequence: TGTGCCAGCAGTTCGCAGGGGGCAACTAATGAAAAACTGTTTTTT.

The gene calls are TRBV12-3 or TRBV12-4 and TRBJ1-1; 7 nucleotides match TRBD1. V trimming: 4 bases; J trimming: 4 bases; junction bases outside the gene matches: 6. This CDR3 region has 14 residues. CDR3 sequence reads: CASSYQGVGTEAFF. CDR3 in DNA: TGTGCCAGCAGTTACCAGGGGGTAGGCACTGAAGCTTTCTTT.

J is TRBJ1-2 and V is TRBV12-3 or TRBV12-4; D is unresolved. Trimming removed 0 bases at V and 4 bases at J, with 6 bases between. This CDR3 region has 13 residues. CDR3 coding DNA: TGTGCCAGCAGTTTAGCTGGAGGCTATGGCTACACCTTC. Its translation: CASSLAGGYGYTF.

This clonotype is a singleton in its sample. The genes are TRBV5-1 and TRBJ2-3, with 8 bases that match TRBD1. Germline V gives CDR1 SGHRS, CDR2 YFSETQ. The CDR3 totals 15 residues. Trimming took 6 bases from V and 0 from J; bases not matched to a gene: 6. The CDR3 reads CASKGQGLSTDTQYF. CDR3 DNA: TGCGCCAGCAAAGGACAGGGACTTAGCACAGATACGCAGTATTTT.

This chain links TRBV3-1 with TRBJ1-5; tentative D call: TRBD1 (5 bases). Germline V gene sequence: CDR1 LGHDT, CDR2 YNNKEL (reference sequence). V was pared by 4 bases and J by 0 bases, with 7 bases between. The CDR3 is made up of 14 amino acids. CDR3 residues: CASSLTDSNQPQHF. CDR3 DNA sequence: TGTGCCAGCAGCCTGACAGATAGCAATCAGCCCCAGCATTTT.